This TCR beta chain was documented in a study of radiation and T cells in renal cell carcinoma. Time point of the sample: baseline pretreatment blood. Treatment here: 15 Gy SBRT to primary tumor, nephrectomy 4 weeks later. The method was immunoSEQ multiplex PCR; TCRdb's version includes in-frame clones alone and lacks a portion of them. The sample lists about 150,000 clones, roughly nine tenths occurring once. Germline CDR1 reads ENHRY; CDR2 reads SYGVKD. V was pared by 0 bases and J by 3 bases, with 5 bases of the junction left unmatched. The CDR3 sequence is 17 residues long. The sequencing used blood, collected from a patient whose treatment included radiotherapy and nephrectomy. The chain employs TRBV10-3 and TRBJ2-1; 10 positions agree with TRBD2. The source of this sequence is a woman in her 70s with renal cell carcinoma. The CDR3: CAISESSSGGFYNEQFF. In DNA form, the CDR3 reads TGTGCCATCAGTGAGTCGTCTAGCGGGGGATTCTACAATGAGCAGTTCTTC.